The 13 T cell receptor beta chains below all came from one sample that was sequenced in a study of long-term antiretroviral therapy in people with HIV. The authors ran the immunoSEQ assay, v3.0, at survey level. Assay: immunoSEQ multiplex PCR; the TCRdb copy retains only in-frame clones and omits some. The sample lists some 22,000 clones, over 80% occurring once. Sequencing used unsorted PBMCs, obtained 0.4 years after starting antiretroviral therapy. These receptors were taken from a man aged 45-60 years with HIV.

CDR3 protein: CASSGGGNQPQHF. CDR3 DNA sequence: TGTGCCAGCAGCGGGGGGGGGAATCAGCCCCAGCATTTT. V is TRBV9 and J is TRBJ1-5, with D tentatively TRBD1 (5 bases). V lost 3 bases and J lost 4, with 8 bases in between. The CDR3 is 13 amino acids. Germline V gene lookup returns CDR1 SGDLS and CDR2 YYNGEE.

The gene calls are TRBV28 and TRBJ1-5, with D possibly being TRBD1 (5 bases). Looked up from germline, CDR1 is MDHEN and CDR2 is SYDVKM. Trimming removed 3 bases at V and 4 bases at J, with 10 bases between. This CDR3 is built from 14 residues. The CDR3 sequence is CASSLVQGNQPQHF. CDR3 bases: TGTGCCAGCAGTTTGGTCCAGGGAAATCAGCCCCAGCATTTT.

The chain uses TRBV7-6 and TRBJ2-1; 9 nucleotides match TRBD1. The CDR3 has 15 amino acids. CDR1 is SGHVS, CDR2 FNYEAQ, per germline. V lost 5 bases to trimming and J lost 7 bases; unmatched junction nucleotides: 9. CDR3 nucleotides: TGTGCCAGCAGCCTGGGACAGGGAGAGGGGAATGAGCAGTTCTTC. Translated: CASSLGQGEGNEQFF.

The chain is built from TRBV6-4 and TRBJ1-2; D is undetermined. Germline CDR1 is MRHNA and CDR2 is SNTAGT. The CDR3 is made up of 11 amino acids. V was cut by 0 bases and J by 4 bases, with 0 bases left in between. CDR3 DNA: TGTGCCAGCAGTGACTCCTATGGCTACACCTTC. Protein sequence: CASSDSYGYTF.

The chain uses TRBV7-9 and TRBJ2-7, with D uncertain. The CDR3 is 14 amino acids. Trimming left V 1 base short and J 3 bases short, with 10 bases between. Germline V gene lookup returns CDR1 SEHNR and CDR2 FQNEAQ (reference sequence). CDR3: CASSLEESHYEQYF. In nucleotides, the CDR3 is TGTGCCAGCAGCTTAGAGGAATCCCACTACGAGCAGTACTTC. The whole variable domain, remainder taken from reference TRBV7-9 and TRBJ2-7, is DTGVSQNPRHKITKRGQNVTFRCDPISEHNRLYWYRQTLGQGPEFLTYFQNEAQLEKSRLLSDRFSAERPKGSFSTLEIQRTEQGDSAMYLCASSLEESHYEQYFGPGTRLTVT.

The chain couples TRBV6-5 to TRBJ1-1, with a possible D match to TRBD1 (5 bases). The germline gives CDR1 MNHEY, CDR2 SVGAGI. The CDR3 is made up of 13 amino acids. Between the trimmed V and J ends, which lost 2 bases and 1 base, there was a span of 5 bases. CDR3 bases: TGTGCCAGCAGTTACAGGGGGAACACTGAAGCTTTCTTT. It codes for CASSYRGNTEAFF.

The chain has TRBV28 and TRBJ2-3; D gene unclear. Looked up from germline, CDR1 is MDHEN and CDR2 is SYDVKM. The CDR3 covers 14 residues. Between the trimmed V and J ends, which lost 3 bases and 1 base, there was a span of 8 bases. CDR3 in DNA: TGTGCCAGCAGTTTGGTTCAAGGCACAGATACGCAGTATTTT. It encodes CASSLVQGTDTQYF.

The J gene is TRBJ2-1, the V gene TRBV15; no reliable D call. V was pared by 4 bases and J by 8 bases, with 21 bases between. Germline V CDR1 and CDR2: LNHNV, YYDKDF (reference sequence). This CDR3 is built from 16 residues. The CDR3 sequence is CATSTGPLLPSHEQFF. The DNA for the CDR3 is TGTGCCACCAGCACCGGGCCCCTCCTTCCGAGCCATGAGCAGTTCTTC.

The chain couples TRBV9 to TRBJ1-4; 8 bases align to TRBD1. The junction had 14 bases not matched to a gene; V was cut back by 5 bases and J by 2 bases. The CDR3 has 18 residues. Germline V gene sequence: CDR1 SGDLS, CDR2 YYNGEE. The CDR3 loop is CASSRGQGEGTTNEKLFF. The CDR3 coding sequence is TGTGCCAGCAGTCGCGGACAGGGAGAAGGTACCACTAATGAAAAACTGTTTTTT. The variable domain in full, with the rest retrieved from reference TRBV9 and TRBJ1-4, is DSGVTQTPKHLITATGQRVTLRCSPRSGDLSVYWYQQSLDQGLQFLIQYYNGEERAKGNILERFSAQQFPDLHSELNLSSLELGDSALYFCASSRGQGEGTTNEKLFFGSGTQLSVL.

The chain uses TRBV7-9 and TRBJ2-7; 7 positions match TRBD1. The CDR3 covers 15 residues. The V gene's germline CDR1 is SEHNR and CDR2 FQNEAQ (reference sequence). Losses at the gene ends were 5 bases for V and 2 bases for J; bases not matched to a gene: 9. The CDR3 sequence is CASSRSQGLAYEQYF. In DNA form, the CDR3 reads TGTGCCAGCAGCCGTTCACAGGGGCTCGCCTACGAGCAGTACTTC.

This CDR3 is CASSPLTGGIGELFF. CDR3 DNA: TGTGCCAGCAGTCCACTGACGGGGGGCATCGGGGAGCTGTTTTTT. This sequence joins TRBV11-1 and TRBJ2-2, with D perhaps TRBD2 (7 bases). This CDR3 is 15 amino acids long. Trimming shortened V by 6 bases and J by 7 bases, and 18 bases separated the two germline ends. Germline loops: CDR1 SGHAT, CDR2 FQDESV (reference sequence).

V gene TRBV28 combines with J gene TRBJ2-6; D unresolved. The ends were cut back, 3 bases at V and 1 base at J, with 16 bases in the middle. Germline lookup yields CDR1 MDHEN and CDR2 SYDVKM. The CDR3 has 18 residues. DNA for the CDR3: TGTGCCAGCAGTTTCGGTGGCCTAGGCCTATCTGGGGCCAACGTCCTGACTTTC. It codes for CASSFGGLGLSGANVLTF.

The chain employs TRBV7-9 and TRBJ1-4; D gene uncertain. The CDR3 spans 14 residues. V lost 1 base and J lost 11, with 14 bases in between. In germline, CDR1 is SEHNR, CDR2 FQNEAQ (reference sequence). CDR3 in DNA: TGTGCCAGCAGCTTAGGGACGAATCTTGAGAAACTGTTTTTT. Translated: CASSLGTNLEKLFF.